This T cell receptor (beta chain) originates from a study of shared clonotypes between healthy human individuals. TCRdb keeps only in-frame clones here, not all; method: immunoSEQ multiplex PCR. The data contain around 2,000,000 clones, 85% to 95% of them singletons. The CDR3 has 15 amino acids. V lost 6 bases to trimming and J lost 8 bases, with 19 bases between them. Germline V gene sequence: CDR1 LNHDA, CDR2 SQIVND (reference sequence). This clone has a single count. Sequenced: naive CD4+ T cells sorted from blood. The subset here: CD45RA+ positively selected. The chain is built from TRBV19 and TRBJ1-4; D is unresolved. This receptor was taken from a man younger than 35 in good health. The CDR3 DNA is TGTGCCAGTAGCAGCCAGCATCCCGGAATCGAAAAACTGTTTTTT. This encodes CASSSQHPGIEKLFF.